Listed below are T cell receptor beta chains from one sample, sequenced in a study of blood T cell repertoires in COVID-19. Repertoires were generated with immunoSEQ multiplex PCR, while TCRdb's copy carries only in-frame clones and drops some. Among 130,000 to 150,000 clones listed, about four fifths were seen once. Sequenced input: peripheral blood. The source is a man aged 65-85 years who had recovered from COVID-19. CDR3s include the opening cysteine and the closing phenylalanine or tryptophan. D genes are given only for firm matches. Clone size is shown for a subset of rows, as once, few, many or a class of expanded clone.

D gene: TRBD1; J gene: TRBJ1-6; V gene: TRBV5-1; clone size: few; CDR3 protein: CASSGTGTDNSPLHF; CDR3 DNA: TGCGCCAGCAGCGGGACCGGGACAGATAATTCACCCCTCCACTTT
D gene: TRBD2; J gene: TRBJ2-1; V gene: TRBV14; clone size: few; CDR3 protein: CASNSRGTSGSNEQFF; CDR3 DNA: TGTGCCAGCAATTCACGCGGTACTAGCGGGAGCAATGAGCAGTTCTTC
D gene: TRBD2; J gene: TRBJ2-1; V gene: TRBV11-2; clone size: NA; CDR3 protein: CASSLDWSSGPYNEQFF; CDR3 DNA: TGTGCCAGCAGCTTAGATTGGTCTAGCGGGCCATACAATGAGCAGTTCTTC
D gene: NA; J gene: TRBJ1-2; V gene: TRBV25-1; clone size: NA; CDR3 protein: CASSQGSGYTF; CDR3 DNA: TGTGCCAGCAGTCAAGGGAGCGGCTACACCTTC
D gene: TRBD1; J gene: TRBJ2-1; V gene: TRBV29-1; clone size: NA; CDR3 protein: CSTPRDRVYNEQFF; CDR3 DNA: TGCAGCACCCCCCGGGACAGGGTCTACAATGAGCAGTTCTTC
D gene: TRBD1; J gene: TRBJ2-3; V gene: TRBV29-1; clone size: NA; CDR3 protein: CSVGGQGRHTDTQYF; CDR3 DNA: TGCAGCGTTGGGGGACAGGGGCGACACACAGATACGCAGTATTTT
D gene: TRBD1; J gene: TRBJ1-2; V gene: TRBV27; clone size: NA; CDR3 protein: CASSLSGDRVGYYGYTF; CDR3 DNA: TGTGCCAGCAGTTTATCGGGGGACAGGGTCGGGTACTATGGCTACACCTTC
D gene: NA; J gene: TRBJ1-5; V gene: TRBV5-8; clone size: NA; CDR3 protein: CASSLYGDSNQPQHF; CDR3 DNA: TGTGCCAGCAGCTTGTATGGAGATAGCAATCAGCCCCAGCATTTT
D gene: NA; J gene: TRBJ1-4; V gene: TRBV20-1; clone size: NA; CDR3 protein: CSASPRGFPRLNEKLFF; CDR3 DNA: TGCAGTGCTAGTCCCAGGGGTTTTCCCCGCTTAAATGAAAAACTGTTTTTT
D gene: NA; J gene: TRBJ2-2; V gene: TRBV2; clone size: NA; CDR3 protein: CASRYPGQSELFF; CDR3 DNA: TGTGCCAGCAGGTATCCGGGACAAAGCGAGCTGTTTTTT
D gene: TRBD2; J gene: TRBJ2-3; V gene: TRBV27; clone size: NA; CDR3 protein: CASQPGTSGTADTQYF; CDR3 DNA: TGTGCCAGCCAACCCGGGACTAGCGGGACCGCAGATACGCAGTATTTT
D gene: TRBD2; J gene: TRBJ2-2; V gene: TRBV5-3; clone size: many; CDR3 protein: CARSSPGLAALDAGELFF; CDR3 DNA: TGTGCCAGAAGCTCCCCGGGACTAGCGGCCCTCGACGCCGGGGAGCTGTTTTTT
D gene: TRBD2; J gene: TRBJ2-5; V gene: TRBV4-3; clone size: NA; CDR3 protein: CASGGRAGETQYF; CDR3 DNA: TGCGCCAGCGGGGGGAGGGCCGGAGAGACCCAGTACTTC
D gene: NA; J gene: TRBJ2-1; V gene: TRBV18; clone size: NA; CDR3 protein: CASVGWTDSYNEQFF; CDR3 DNA: TGTGCCAGCGTTGGCTGGACAGACTCCTACAATGAGCAGTTCTTC
D gene: NA; J gene: TRBJ1-3; V gene: TRBV7-8; clone size: NA; CDR3 protein: CASSLEAGGGGNTIYF; CDR3 DNA: TGTGCCAGCAGCTTAGAGGCCGGGGGGGGAGGGAACACCATATATTTT
D gene: NA; J gene: TRBJ1-2; V gene: TRBV7-9; clone size: NA; CDR3 protein: CASSLGGPPPGYTF; CDR3 DNA: TGTGCCAGCAGCTTAGGGGGGCCCCCTCCCGGCTACACCTTC
D gene: NA; J gene: TRBJ1-5; V gene: TRBV4-1; clone size: NA; CDR3 protein: CASSQGQQGDQPQHF; CDR3 DNA: TGCGCCAGCAGCCAAGGGCAACAGGGAGATCAGCCCCAGCATTTT
D gene: NA; J gene: TRBJ1-1; V gene: TRBV15; clone size: NA; CDR3 protein: CATSSPAQGTEAFF; CDR3 DNA: TGTGCCACCAGCTCTCCGGCCCAGGGCACTGAAGCTTTCTTT
D gene: TRBD1; J gene: TRBJ1-4; V gene: TRBV6-1; clone size: few; CDR3 protein: CASSDTDRPMGKLFF; CDR3 DNA: TGTGCCAGCAGTGATACGGACAGGCCCATGGGCAAACTGTTTTTT
D gene: NA; J gene: TRBJ2-1; V gene: TRBV3-1/TRBV3-2; clone size: NA; CDR3 protein: CASSPPNYNEQFF; CDR3 DNA: TGTGCCAGCAGCCCCCCTAACTACAATGAGCAGTTCTTC
D gene: NA; J gene: TRBJ2-2; V gene: TRBV20-1; clone size: NA; CDR3 protein: CSASPEPGELFF; CDR3 DNA: TGCAGTGCTAGTCCCGAGCCCGGGGAGCTGTTTTTT
D gene: NA; J gene: TRBJ1-5; V gene: TRBV10-3; clone size: few; CDR3 protein: CAISAQYSNQPQHF; CDR3 DNA: TGTGCCATCAGTGCACAGTATAGCAATCAGCCCCAGCATTTT
D gene: TRBD2; J gene: TRBJ2-3; V gene: TRBV5-4; clone size: NA; CDR3 protein: CASSWTAGTSGTDTQYF; CDR3 DNA: TGTGCCAGCAGCTGGACCGCCGGGACTAGCGGCACAGATACGCAGTATTTT
D gene: NA; J gene: TRBJ2-7; V gene: TRBV28; clone size: NA; CDR3 protein: CASSLRGQAYEQYF; CDR3 DNA: TGTGCCAGCAGTTTAAGGGGCCAGGCCTACGAGCAGTACTTC
D gene: NA; J gene: TRBJ2-7; V gene: TRBV2; clone size: NA; CDR3 protein: CASSRTDEQYF; CDR3 DNA: TGTGCCAGCAGCCGGACAGACGAGCAGTACTTC
D gene: NA; J gene: TRBJ2-7; V gene: TRBV19; clone size: NA; CDR3 protein: CASSMGLGRGEQYF; CDR3 DNA: TGTGCCAGTAGTATGGGACTGGGACGTGGGGAGCAGTACTTC
D gene: NA; J gene: TRBJ1-1; V gene: TRBV6-2/TRBV6-3; clone size: NA; CDR3 protein: CASSYTPTDFTEAFF; CDR3 DNA: TGTGCCAGCAGTTACACCCCGACAGATTTCACTGAAGCTTTCTTT
D gene: NA; J gene: TRBJ2-5; V gene: TRBV10-3; clone size: NA; CDR3 protein: CAISESVGGGQETQYF; CDR3 DNA: TGTGCCATCAGTGAGTCGGTCGGGGGTGGACAAGAGACCCAGTACTTC
D gene: NA; J gene: TRBJ2-5; V gene: TRBV7-9; clone size: NA; CDR3 protein: CASSFTGNRDETQYF; CDR3 DNA: TGTGCCAGCAGCTTTACAGGGAACAGGGACGAGACCCAGTACTTC
D gene: TRBD1; J gene: TRBJ1-1; V gene: TRBV27; clone size: once; CDR3 protein: CASSLTGVNTEAFF; CDR3 DNA: TGTGCCAGCAGTTTAACAGGGGTGAACACTGAAGCTTTCTTT
D gene: TRBD1; J gene: TRBJ1-3; V gene: TRBV7-2; clone size: NA; CDR3 protein: CASSSDRGARNTIYF; CDR3 DNA: TGTGCCAGCAGCTCAGACAGGGGGGCGAGAAACACCATATATTTT
D gene: NA; J gene: TRBJ1-1; V gene: TRBV21-1; clone size: NA; CDR3 protein: CASSPAGPPSTTEAFF; CDR3 DNA: TGTGCCAGCAGCCCGGCGGGACCCCCTTCGACCACTGAAGCTTTCTTT
D gene: NA; J gene: TRBJ2-7; V gene: TRBV5-6; clone size: NA; CDR3 protein: CASSSRREAYEQYF; CDR3 DNA: TGTGCCAGCAGCTCCCGCAGGGAAGCCTACGAGCAGTACTTC
D gene: NA; J gene: TRBJ1-6; V gene: TRBV10-3; clone size: NA; CDR3 protein: CAISEVGERDSPLHF; CDR3 DNA: TGTGCCATCAGTGAGGTAGGGGAGCGGGATTCACCCCTCCACTTT
D gene: NA; J gene: TRBJ1-2; V gene: TRBV20-1; clone size: NA; CDR3 protein: CSARLTDRYTF; CDR3 DNA: TGCAGTGCTAGGTTGACAGATCGCTACACCTTC
D gene: TRBD2; J gene: TRBJ2-7; V gene: TRBV19; clone size: NA; CDR3 protein: CASSNSGSPGEQYF; CDR3 DNA: TGTGCCAGTAGTAACAGCGGGAGCCCCGGGGAGCAGTACTTC
D gene: NA; J gene: TRBJ1-1; V gene: TRBV6-5; clone size: NA; CDR3 protein: CASSYGGGGRYTEAFF; CDR3 DNA: TGTGCCAGCAGTTACGGGGGGGGCGGTAGGTACACTGAAGCTTTCTTT
D gene: TRBD1; J gene: TRBJ2-7; V gene: TRBV4-1; clone size: NA; CDR3 protein: CASSRDRAAYEQYF; CDR3 DNA: TGCGCCAGCAGTCGGGACAGGGCGGCCTACGAGCAGTACTTC
D gene: TRBD2; J gene: TRBJ2-7; V gene: TRBV10-3; clone size: NA; CDR3 protein: CAISEASRGSYEQYF; CDR3 DNA: TGTGCCATCAGTGAGGCGTCTCGCGGGAGTTACGAGCAGTACTTC
D gene: TRBD1; J gene: TRBJ1-2; V gene: TRBV4-3; clone size: NA; CDR3 protein: CASSLGTGDYGYTF; CDR3 DNA: TGCGCCAGCAGCCTAGGGACAGGGGACTATGGCTACACCTTC
D gene: TRBD1; J gene: TRBJ2-4; V gene: TRBV10-3; clone size: once; CDR3 protein: CAISDRQGAGNIQYF; CDR3 DNA: TGTGCCATCAGTGACCGACAGGGGGCTGGAAACATTCAGTACTTC
D gene: TRBD1; J gene: TRBJ1-2; V gene: TRBV7-2; clone size: NA; CDR3 protein: CASSPDREDGYTF; CDR3 DNA: TGTGCCAGCAGCCCGGACAGGGAGGATGGCTACACCTTC
D gene: NA; J gene: TRBJ1-4; V gene: TRBV30; clone size: NA; CDR3 protein: CAWSTTDLTNEKLFF; CDR3 DNA: TGTGCCTGGAGTACGACAGATCTAACTAATGAAAAACTGTTTTTT
D gene: TRBD1; J gene: TRBJ1-5; V gene: TRBV10-3; clone size: NA; CDR3 protein: CAISEDRVIGNQPQHF; CDR3 DNA: TGTGCCATCAGTGAGGACAGGGTAATTGGCAATCAGCCCCAGCATTTT
D gene: NA; J gene: TRBJ2-7; V gene: TRBV19; clone size: NA; CDR3 protein: CASSVGRAYEQYF; CDR3 DNA: TGTGCCAGTAGTGTCGGGAGAGCCTACGAGCAGTACTTC
D gene: NA; J gene: TRBJ2-3; V gene: TRBV10-3; clone size: NA; CDR3 protein: CAISESSALTDTQYF; CDR3 DNA: TGTGCCATCAGTGAGTCGAGTGCTCTCACAGATACGCAGTATTTT
D gene: NA; J gene: TRBJ2-7; V gene: TRBV5-1; clone size: NA; CDR3 protein: CASSLEGVSYEQYF; CDR3 DNA: TGCGCCAGCAGCTTGGAGGGGGTATCCTACGAGCAGTACTTC
D gene: TRBD2; J gene: TRBJ2-1; V gene: TRBV9; clone size: NA; CDR3 protein: CASSTRTGTSGTSYNEQFF; CDR3 DNA: TGTGCCAGCAGCACCCGTACCGGGACTAGCGGGACTTCCTACAATGAGCAGTTCTTC
D gene: NA; J gene: TRBJ2-5; V gene: TRBV19; clone size: NA; CDR3 protein: CASSPDPGEETQYF; CDR3 DNA: TGTGCCAGTAGTCCCGATCCAGGGGAAGAGACCCAGTACTTC
D gene: NA; J gene: TRBJ2-7; V gene: TRBV11-2; clone size: NA; CDR3 protein: CASSLTGHEQYF; CDR3 DNA: TGTGCCAGCAGCTTAACAGGGCATGAGCAGTACTTC
D gene: TRBD1; J gene: TRBJ1-2; V gene: TRBV5-1; clone size: NA; CDR3 protein: CASSLGQIYGYTF; CDR3 DNA: TGCGCCAGCAGTTTGGGACAGATCTATGGCTACACCTTC
D gene: TRBD1; J gene: TRBJ2-7; V gene: TRBV7-2; clone size: many; CDR3 protein: CASSDRTGLYYEQYF; CDR3 DNA: TGTGCCAGCAGCGATCGGACAGGGCTGTACTACGAGCAGTACTTC
D gene: TRBD2; J gene: TRBJ2-5; V gene: TRBV3-1/TRBV3-2; clone size: NA; CDR3 protein: CASDSGRGGETQYF; CDR3 DNA: TGTGCCAGCGACAGCGGGAGGGGTGGAGAGACCCAGTACTTC
D gene: TRBD2; J gene: TRBJ2-7; V gene: TRBV4-1; clone size: few; CDR3 protein: CASSQPHQAGAGYEQYF; CDR3 DNA: TGCGCCAGCAGCCAGCCCCACCAAGCGGGAGCTGGGTACGAGCAGTACTTC